A selection of T cell receptor beta chains follows, all from one sample in a study of blood T cell repertoires in COVID-19. Some clones are missing from TCRdb's copy, which holds only in-frame ones; the method was immunoSEQ multiplex PCR. The sample has 250,000 or so clones, approximately 90% seen once. The specimen was peripheral blood. These TCRs come from a woman aged 25 to 45 with COVID-19, enrolled during active disease. The CDR3 runs from the conserved cysteine through the conserved F or W. The order of the fields is clone size, V gene, D gene, J gene, CDR3 DNA, CDR3 protein. A D gene is named only where the DNA matches it firmly. The size of a clone is reported for some rows only, either as once, few or many, or as a class for expanded clones.

NA,TRBV11-1,TRBD2,TRBJ2-1,TGTGCCAGCTCCGGACTAGCCCTAAAGCAGTTCTTC,CASSGLALKQFF
NA,TRBV10-2,TRBD1,TRBJ2-2,TGCGCCAGCAGTACCGGGACAGCGAACACCGGGGAGCTGTTTTTT,CASSTGTANTGELFF
NA,TRBV3-1/TRBV3-2,NA,TRBJ1-3,TGTGCCAGCAGCCAAGAAGGGACTGTGAACACCATATATTTT,CASSQEGTVNTIYF
once,TRBV11-2,TRBD1,TRBJ1-5,TGTGCCAGCAGCGTAGACAGGGGGATTAGTCAGCCCCAGCATTTT,CASSVDRGISQPQHF
NA,TRBV27,TRBD1,TRBJ1-2,TGTGCCAGCAGCCGGACAGGGGGATATGGCTACACCTTC,CASSRTGGYGYTF
NA,TRBV10-3,TRBD1,TRBJ2-3,TGTGCCATCGGGACAGGCCCCGCAGATACGCAGTATTTT,CAIGTGPADTQYF
NA,TRBV5-4,TRBD2,TRBJ2-3,TGTGCCAGCAGGTCTAACGGGGGGGCCCTTTCAGATACGCAGTATTTT,CASRSNGGALSDTQYF
NA,TRBV27,NA,TRBJ2-5,TGTGCCAGCAGTTTATCGGCGGTTTCCCCCCAGTACTTC,CASSLSAVSPQYF
once,TRBV28,TRBD2,TRBJ2-1,TGTGCCAGCAGAACGGGCGGGGGGGCCCACAATGAGCAGTTCTTC,CASRTGGGAHNEQFF
NA,TRBV4-3,NA,TRBJ2-2,TGCGCCAGCAGCCAAGATCGAGAGACAGGCGGGGAGCTGTTTTTT,CASSQDRETGGELFF
NA,TRBV29-1,NA,TRBJ2-2,TGCAGCGTTGAAGGGCGAGGGAGGGGGGAGCTGTTTTTT,CSVEGRGRGELFF
NA,TRBV27,TRBD2,TRBJ2-5,TGTGCCAGCAGTTGGGGACTAGCCCGGGAGACCCAGTACTTC,CASSWGLARETQYF
NA,TRBV10-1,NA,TRBJ1-4,TGCGCCAGCAGTGAGTCGACTCGTGGTGAAAAACTGTTTTTT,CASSESTRGEKLFF
NA,TRBV5-4,NA,TRBJ2-7,TGTGCCAGCAGCTTGGCCATTAGGGGAGAGCAGTACTTC,CASSLAIRGEQYF
NA,TRBV2,NA,TRBJ1-1,TGTGCCAGCAGTGGACAGGAGCAGACTGAAGCTTTCTTT,CASSGQEQTEAFF
NA,TRBV2,TRBD1,TRBJ1-2,TGTGCCAGCAGTGACGGGGACAGGGGCGGCTATGGCTACACCTTC,CASSDGDRGGYGYTF
NA,TRBV28,NA,TRBJ1-6,TGTGCCAGCAGTCTAACATCCGGGACTCGTAATTCACCCCTCCACTTT,CASSLTSGTRNSPLHF
NA,TRBV18,NA,TRBJ2-3,TGTGCCAGCTCACCCCCGGGACTCCCCACAGATACGCAGTATTTT,CASSPPGLPTDTQYF
NA,TRBV18,TRBD1,TRBJ1-1,TGTGCCAGCTCACCGTCCGACAGGGCGAACACTGAAGCTTTCTTT,CASSPSDRANTEAFF
NA,TRBV11-2,NA,TRBJ2-3,TGTGCCAGCAGCTTAGACGGAGGGAGCACAGATACGCAGTATTTT,CASSLDGGSTDTQYF
NA,TRBV2,TRBD2,TRBJ2-1,TGTGCCAGCATTGGGGCGTGGTCCGGCACTAGCGGGTTCAATGAGCAGTTCTTC,CASIGAWSGTSGFNEQFF
NA,TRBV27,TRBD1,TRBJ2-7,TGTGCCAGCAGTTTTAGCCCGGGACAGGGGGCCTACGAGCAGTACTTC,CASSFSPGQGAYEQYF
NA,TRBV7-9,TRBD2,TRBJ2-1,TGTGCCAGCAGCACCAGGACTAGCGGGAACTACAATGAGCAGTTCTTC,CASSTRTSGNYNEQFF
NA,TRBV11-3,NA,TRBJ2-5,TGTGCCAGCAGCTTAGATGGCAGTACCCAGTACTTC,CASSLDGSTQYF
once,TRBV11-2,NA,TRBJ2-2,TGTGCCAGCAGCTTTAGCTTAGGGAACACCGGGGAGCTGTTTTTT,CASSFSLGNTGELFF
NA,TRBV5-1,NA,TRBJ2-4,TGCGCCAGCAGCCCCCCTACAGGAGAAAACATTCAGTACTTC,CASSPPTGENIQYF
once,TRBV19,TRBD2,TRBJ2-7,TGTGCCAGTAGTAATCCTCTAGCGGGGAAGTCCTACGAGCAGTACTTC,CASSNPLAGKSYEQYF
NA,TRBV6-5,NA,TRBJ1-1,TGTGCCGCACAGGGAATGGGGAACACTGAAGCTTTCTTT,CAAQGMGNTEAFF
NA,TRBV9,NA,TRBJ1-2,TGTGCCAGCAGCCCCCGTACGGATGGCTACACCTTC,CASSPRTDGYTF
NA,TRBV9,TRBD1,TRBJ1-5,TGTGCCAGCAGCCCACAGGGGGCGCACGGTCAGCCCCAGCATTTT,CASSPQGAHGQPQHF
once,TRBV12-5,NA,TRBJ1-1,TGTGCTAGTGGTTCCGGGAACACTGAAGCTTTCTTT,CASGSGNTEAFF
NA,TRBV24-1,TRBD1,TRBJ2-5,TGTGCCACCGGAGACAGGGGTCAAGAGACCCAGTACTTC,CATGDRGQETQYF
few,TRBV10-1,NA,TRBJ1-1,TGCGCCAGCAGACTCGAGAGGAACACTGAAGCTTTCTTT,CASRLERNTEAFF
NA,TRBV4-1,TRBD2,TRBJ2-7,TGCGCCAGCAGCCTAAACGTCGGCGGGGGGGCCTCCTACGAGCAGTACTTC,CASSLNVGGGASYEQYF
once,TRBV6-4,NA,TRBJ2-2,TGTGCCAGCAGTGAAACCCCCGGACAGAACACCGGGGAGCTGTTTTTT,CASSETPGQNTGELFF
NA,TRBV20-1,NA,TRBJ2-1,TGCAGTGCTAATGATCGGGGAGGAAGCCTTCAATCCTCCTACAATGAGCAGTTCTTC,CSANDRGGSLQSSYNEQFF
NA,TRBV7-7,TRBD2,TRBJ2-3,TGTGCTAGCAGCTCAAGCGGGGGCGGAGATACGCAGTATTTT,CASSSSGGGDTQYF